The 32 T cell receptor beta chains given below trace back to one sample, sequenced in a study of T cells in Graves' hyperthyroidism and ophthalmopathy. RNA transcripts were the template for amplifying TCR beta CDR3 regions. The HTBI primer set was used in a first-round RT-PCR of the TCR CDR3. TCRdb redid the calling of the multiplex PCR reads with MiXCR, one entry per CDR3 protein. The table has 500,000 to 600,000 distinct CDR3 sequences, under 60% seen once. The sequenced sample was peripheral blood or thyroid tissue (not recorded which). The receptors stem from a woman between 18 and 29 years old with Graves' hyperthyroidism.

The gene calls are TRBV6-6 and TRBJ1-5; perhaps TRBD1 as D (5 bases). This CDR3 is built from 17 residues. The V and J ends lost 2 bases and 0 bases respectively, with 14 bases between them. Per germline, CDR1 MNHNY and CDR2 SVGAGI (reference sequence). This CDR3 reads CASSYSGGASSNQPQHF. CDR3 coding DNA: TGTGCCAGCAGTTACAGTGGGGGAGCTTCTAGCAATCAGCCCCAGCATTTT.

The rearrangement links TRBV19 to TRBJ1-5; no reliable D call. CDR1 is LNHDA and CDR2 is SQIVND in the germline V gene (reference sequence). V was clipped by 5 bases and J by 0 bases, with 11 bases between them. The CDR3 consists of 15 residues. DNA of the CDR3: TGTGCCAGTAGTCCCCGGGATAATAGCAATCAGCCCCAGCATTTT. Translating gives CASSPRDNSNQPQHF.

The chain's CDR3 is CATSRDGVANVLTF. As DNA, the CDR3 is TGTGCCACCAGCAGAGACGGAGTAGCCAACGTCCTGACTTTC. The V call is TRBV15, the J call TRBJ2-6; D not certain. Per the germline V gene, CDR1 is LNHNV and CDR2 is YYDKDF (reference sequence). CDR3 length equals 14 residues. The V end was cut by 0 bases, the J end by 7 bases, with 7 bases between.

The rearrangement joins TRBV12-3 or TRBV12-4 to TRBJ2-7, with D possibly matching TRBD2 (5 bases). The better agreement between TRBJ2-1 and the DNA end casts doubt on the J call. The CDR3 is 14 residues long. In DNA form, the CDR3 reads TGTGCCAGCAGTCCAGGACTCTCCTCGGGTGAGCAGTTCTTC. It yields the protein CASSPGLSSGEQFF.

This clonotype was detected ten times or more. The rearrangement joins TRBV6-1 to TRBJ1-1; D possibly corresponds to TRBD1 (5 bases). The germline CDR1 and CDR2 sequences are MNHNS and SASEGT. Trimming took 6 bases from V and 0 from J, leaving 14 bases between them. This CDR3 contains 15 residues. DNA for the CDR3: TGTGCCAGCAGCGACAAGACAGAAATGAACACTGAAGCTTTCTTT. Encoded protein: CASSDKTEMNTEAFF.

The rearrangement joins TRBV20-1 to TRBJ2-5, with TRBD2 matching 12 bases. V dropped 5 bases and J dropped 9; count of bases not matched to a gene: 28. The length of the CDR3 is 20 residues. Germline-derived CDR1 and CDR2 are DFQATT and SNEGSKA (reference sequence). The CDR3 is CSAGGPGLAGHKAGEDAQYF. CDR3 bases: TGCAGTGCTGGCGGGCCGGGACTAGCGGGCCATAAAGCGGGGGAAGACGCCCAGTACTTC.

The chain recombines TRBV2 with TRBJ1-4; tentative D call: TRBD1 (5 bases). CDR1 is SNHLY and CDR2 is FYNNEI in the germline V gene. The CDR3 spans 16 residues. The CDR3 sequence is CATSSEDGTKVGKLFF. The CDR3 region has the DNA TGTGCTACTAGCAGTGAAGATGGGACCAAGGTCGGAAAACTGTTTTTT.

The table lists this clonotype with many counts. The chain recombines TRBV20-1 with TRBJ2-2; unclear D gene. Germline V lookup: CDR1 DFQATT, CDR2 SNEGSKA (reference sequence). The ends were cut back, 4 bases at V and 2 bases at J, with 17 bases in the middle. The CDR3 sequence is 16 residues long. CDR3 DNA sequence: TGCAGTGCTAAAAGACCAGGAATGACAAACACCGGGGAGCTGTTTTTT. This sequence encodes CSAKRPGMTNTGELFF.

CDR3 amino acids: CSADKGLSNEQYF. CDR3 nucleotide sequence: TGCAGCGCTGACAAGGGTTTATCGAATGAGCAGTACTTC. The gene calls are TRBV29-1 and TRBJ2-7, with D uncertain. This CDR3 has 13 amino acids. Trimming shortened V by 7 bases and J by 7 bases, and 20 bases separated the two germline ends. Germline-derived CDR1 and CDR2 are SQVTM and ANQGSEA.

This chain links TRBV11-2 with TRBJ1-1, with D tentatively TRBD1 (6 bases). The length of the CDR3 is 11 residues. V lost 8 bases to trimming and J lost 7 bases, with 11 bases between them. CDR1 and CDR2 from the germline V gene are SGHAT and FQNNGV. The DNA of the CDR3 is TGTGCCAGCCGCGCGGACAGTGAAGCTTTCTTT. Protein product: CASRADSEAFF.

The J gene is TRBJ2-1, the V gene TRBV2, with D hard to call. Germline CDR1 reads SNHLY; CDR2 reads FYNNEI. Trimming left V 1 base short and J 5 bases short, with 15 bases between. CDR3 length: 16 residues. CDR3 sequence: CASSEGRYPRNNEQFF. Written as DNA, the CDR3 is TGTGCCAGCAGTGAAGGCAGATACCCTCGCAACAATGAGCAGTTCTTC. Based on the CDR3 plus reference TRBV2 and TRBJ2-1, the full variable domain is EPEVTQTPSHQVTQMGQEVILRCVPISNHLYFYWYRQILGQKVEFLVSFYNNEISEKSEIFDDQFSVERPDGSNFTLKIRSTKLEDSAMYFCASSEGRYPRNNEQFFGPGTRLTVL.

With respect to this clonotype: A much bigger clone sits one base away, suggesting this may be a read error. The rearrangement uses TRBV20-1 and TRBJ1-4; D unclear. V gave up 3 bases and J gave up 13 bases, with 18 bases separating them. The CDR3 is 13 amino acids. Germline-derived CDR1 and CDR2 are DFQATT and SNEGSKA (reference sequence). CDR3 sequence (DNA): TGCAGTGCTAGCGAGCCCTATGGAATAAGACTGTTTTTT. Amino acid sequence: CSASEPYGIRLFF.

This clonotype was found many times. The chain employs TRBV4-2 and TRBJ1-5; TRBD1 is a possible D gene (6 bases). The germline V gene encodes CDR1 LGHNA and CDR2 YNFKEQ. The CDR3 has 15 amino acids. V lost 0 bases and J 4 bases, leaving 10 bases between the germline ends. In DNA form, the CDR3 reads TGTGCCAGCAGCCAAGACCAGGGGTTGAATCAGCCCCAGCATTTT. This gives the protein CASSQDQGLNQPQHF.

This clonotype was seen at least ten times. This sequence joins TRBV4-3 and TRBJ1-2; 10 bases align to TRBD1. CDR3 length: 15 residues. Germline loops: CDR1 LGHNA, CDR2 YSLEER. With 4 bases clipped from V and 0 bases from J, the junction kept 2 bases outside the gene matches. Written as DNA, the CDR3 is TGCGCCAGCAGCCGGGACAGGGGAACTAACTATGGCTACACCTTC. Its protein product is CASSRDRGTNYGYTF.

In its sample, this clonotype was seen once. One end of the junction is discordant with germline, which a read error may explain. The rearrangement links TRBV10-3 to TRBJ1-4; a possible D gene is TRBD1 (5 bases). The V gene's germline CDR1 is ENHRY and CDR2 SYGVKD. The CDR3 runs to 14 residues. The CDR3 coding sequence is TGTGCCATCAGGTCCGGGACCGGGGATGAAAAACTGCTTTTT. It encodes CAIRSGTGDEKLLF.

This clonotype was picked up many times. The chain employs TRBV5-1 and TRBJ2-7; D is uncertain. Trimming left V 0 bases short and J 2 bases short, with 9 bases between. The CDR3 totals 14 residues. The V gene's germline CDR1 is SGHRS and CDR2 YFSETQ. CDR3 sequence: CASSLADPAYEQYF. Here the CDR3 DNA reads TGCGCCAGCAGCTTGGCCGATCCGGCCTACGAGCAGTACTTC.

This clonotype was detected ten times or more. The genes are TRBV12-3 or TRBV12-4 and TRBJ1-4; 9 bases match TRBD1. The CDR3 consists of 14 residues. V gave up 5 bases and J gave up 7 bases; unmatched junction bases: 5. CDR3 nucleotides: TGTGCCAGCAGTGCCGGGACAGGGAGTGAAAAACTGTTTTTT. Residues: CASSAGTGSEKLFF.

This clonotype was seen repeatedly, ten times or more. This sequence may be a read error, since a much larger clone differs from it by one base. This sequence joins TRBV5-6 and TRBJ2-7; 10 positions match TRBD1. This CDR3 region has 14 residues. Per germline, CDR1 SGHDT and CDR2 YYEEEE. With V trimmed by 3 bases and J by 3 bases, 3 bases remained unmatched. CDR3 DNA: TGTGCCAGCAGCTACCGGGACAGGGGCTACGAGCAGTACTTC. Amino acid sequence: CASSYRDRGYEQYF.

This clonotype occurred many times. The CDR3 region is CASSTSDLGSYEQYF. For the CDR3, the DNA is TGTGCCAGCAGCACTAGCGACCTGGGATCCTACGAGCAGTACTTC. The rearrangement joins TRBV2 to TRBJ2-7; 7 bases fit TRBD2. With 6 bases clipped from V and 1 base from J, the junction kept 9 bases outside the gene matches. In germline, CDR1 is SNHLY, CDR2 FYNNEI. The CDR3 runs to 15 residues.

J is TRBJ2-1 and V is TRBV24-1; TRBD2 agrees at 11 bases. CDR1 is KGHDR and CDR2 is SFDVKD in the germline V gene. This CDR3 has 18 residues. Trimming took 5 bases from V and 8 from J; bases not matched to a gene: 16. The CDR3 nucleotides are TGTGCCACCAGTGCCCCTAGCGGGAGGAAGGTAGCTGGGCATGAGCAGTTCTTC. Translation: CATSAPSGRKVAGHEQFF.

In regard to this clonotype: A much larger clone differs by one base, so this may be a read error. The chain has TRBV13 and TRBJ2-7; D possibly corresponds to TRBD1 (5 bases). The CDR3 sequence is 16 residues long. CDR1 is PRHDT and CDR2 is FYEKMQ in the germline V gene (reference sequence). DNA of the CDR3: TGTGCCAGCAGCGATCGACAGCTCTCCGGGTCCTACGAGCGGTACTTC. Its translation is CASSDRQLSGSYERYF.

The chain carries TRBV28 and TRBJ2-7, with 9 nucleotides matching TRBD1. V gave up 7 bases and J gave up 4 bases; unmatched junction bases: 8. Germline V gene sequence: CDR1 MDHEN, CDR2 SYDVKM. CDR3 length: 14 residues. CDR3 residues: CASTTGQGSYEQYF. CDR3 sequence (DNA): TGTGCCAGCACCACGGGACAGGGAAGTTACGAGCAGTACTTC.

This clonotype was counted many times. Mismatch with germline at one junction end may stem from a read error. This chain links TRBV27 with TRBJ1-1; D is undetermined. The CDR3 is made up of 11 amino acids. Germline values: CDR1 MNHEY, CDR2 SMNVEV (reference sequence). The CDR3 loop is CASRGNTESFF. The DNA for the CDR3 is TGTGCCAGCAGGGGGAACACTGAATCTTTCTTT.

This clonotype has ten or more counts. The rearrangement uses TRBV5-8 and TRBJ2-5; possible D gene TRBD2, 7 bases. CDR1 SGHTS and CDR2 YDEGEE come from the germline V gene. Trimming removed 1 base at V and 2 bases at J, with 21 bases between. CDR3 length: 18 residues. CDR3 bases: TGTGCCAGCAGCTTGAGGGGGGCTTGGCTAGCGGCACAAGAGACCCAGTACTTC. The encoded protein is CASSLRGAWLAAQETQYF.

This clonotype has more than one count but fewer than ten. The rearrangement links TRBV20-1 to TRBJ2-1, with D possibly being TRBD2 (6 bases). The germline V gene has CDR1 DFQATT and CDR2 SNEGSKA (reference sequence). The CDR3 runs 14 residues. CDR3 amino acids: CSVVLARTYNEQFF. DNA of the CDR3: TGCAGCGTTGTCCTAGCGCGAACCTACAATGAGCAGTTCTTC.

The rearrangement links TRBV2 to TRBJ1-5; 7 nucleotides match TRBD1. The junction had 9 bases not matched to a gene; V was cut back by 1 base and J by 6 bases. CDR3 length: 16 amino acids. The germline gives CDR1 SNHLY, CDR2 FYNNEI. The CDR3 loop reads CASSEGRQGAVQPQHF. Here the CDR3 DNA reads TGTGCCAGCAGTGAAGGCCGACAGGGAGCTGTTCAGCCCCAGCATTTT.

This rearrangement joins TRBV5-1 to TRBJ2-3; D gene uncertain. The CDR3 runs to 14 residues. Germline CDR1 SGHRS, CDR2 YFSETQ. V gave up 0 bases and J gave up 5 bases, with 10 bases separating them. The CDR3 reads CASSLEVPVDTQYF. The CDR3, as DNA: TGCGCCAGCAGCTTGGAAGTTCCGGTAGATACGCAGTATTTT.

This chain connects TRBV12-3 or TRBV12-4 to TRBJ2-7; 11 bases map to TRBD2. The CDR3 loop spans 16 amino acids. V dropped 4 bases and J dropped 0; count of bases not matched to a gene: 5. The CDR3 here is CASSWGTSGYSYEQYF. The CDR3 coding sequence is TGTGCCAGCAGTTGGGGGACTAGCGGATACTCCTACGAGCAGTACTTC.

This chain connects TRBV6-5 to TRBJ1-1; D is ambiguous. CDR1 and CDR2 (germline): MNHEY, SVGAGI. There are 14 residues in the CDR3. The germline V and J ends were trimmed by 7 bases and 6 bases, with 18 bases remaining between them. Written as DNA, the CDR3 is TGTGCCAGCACCGACCGGGGAAAGTGGGCTGAAGCTTTCTTT. It specifies CASTDRGKWAEAFF.

This clonotype was picked up many times. The V gene is TRBV7-9, the J gene TRBJ2-7; D possibly corresponds to TRBD2 (6 bases). CDR3 length: 12 amino acids. The germline CDR1 and CDR2 sequences are SEHNR and FQNEAQ (reference sequence). V lost 8 bases and J lost 3, with 11 bases in between. This CDR3 is CASGTAYYEQYF. DNA for the CDR3: TGTGCCAGCGGGACTGCCTACTACGAGCAGTACTTC.

The sample holds many counts of this clonotype. The gene calls are TRBV19 and TRBJ1-5; 7 nucleotides align to TRBD1. V trimming: 6 bases; J trimming: 4 bases; junction bases outside the gene matches: 9. The CDR3 has 15 residues. The V gene's germline CDR1 is LNHDA and CDR2 SQIVND (reference sequence). The CDR3 DNA sequence: TGTGCCAGTAGAGGGAGGGGGCGCCGGAATCAGCCCCAGCATTTT. This encodes CASRGRGRRNQPQHF. Full variable domain (outside the CDR3, taken from reference TRBV19 and TRBJ1-5): DGGITQSPKYLFRKEGQNVTLSCEQNLNHDAMYWYRQDPGQGLRLIYYSQIVNDFQKGDIAEGYSVSREKKESFPLTVTSAQKNPTAFYLCASRGRGRRNQPQHFGDGTRLSIL.

As for this clonotype: One end of the junction is discordant with germline, which a read error may explain. The chain carries TRBV25-1 and TRBJ1-5; D is perhaps TRBD1 (5 bases). The CDR3 sequence is 15 residues long. In germline, CDR1 is MGHDK, CDR2 SYGVNS. The CDR3 loop reads CTSSQGSSTNQPQHF. The CDR3 DNA reads as TGTACCAGCAGTCAGGGAAGCAGCACCAATCAGCCCCAGCATTTT.